The sequence of this T cell receptor beta chain was determined in a study of immune cell composition in non-small cell lung cancer (dated by TCRdb to between 2016 and 2019). For the study in its entirety: Histologic subtype, mostly lung adenocarcinoma or squamous cell carcinoma, was determined with H&E together with p63, CK5, Napsin A and TTF-1 immunohistochemistry. Adaptive Biotechnologies TCR-beta sequencing was carried out on 34 paired NSCLC tumour and non-adjacent lung specimens, as well as on fewer than 30 tumour-only specimens. Supplementary cohort #1 consisted of roughly 9 lung adenocarcinoma cases with paired tumour/lung TCR-beta sequencing and with TIL populations generated to assess tumour reactivity. A few tumour specimens that had TCR-beta data belonged to rare histological subtypes and were left out of the subtype comparisons. Broader findings and caveats from the paper: Smoking pack-years did not significantly correlate with tumour TCR-beta clonality. Across nine to ten adenocarcinoma cases, the maximal tumour-associated clone frequency showed a strong correlation with TIL tumour reactivity, but overall clonality showed no such correlation. Nearly half of NSCLC cases had tumour-associated clones >0.5%, with more than 70% of squamous carcinomas showing such clones compared with 33% of adenocarcinomas. The reactivity cohort was only about nine cases, and tumour-reactive clones were not shown to share sequences with the dominant in vivo tumour-associated clones. Significantly higher Top 10 clone scores and productive clonality were observed in lung squamous cell carcinoma than in lung adenocarcinoma tumours.

There are a few counts of this clone. Its antigen is unknown. Base qualities are not provided; no much larger clone lies one nucleotide away. The cysteine opens and the phenylalanine closes a CDR3 of 11 amino acids. Solely the CDR3 DNA is kept, with 33 bases framed from the first base. V loses 5 bases, J loses 5 bases, and the germline ends lie 6 bases apart. The CDR1 and CDR2 encoded by the germline V gene are SGHNT and YENEEA. From frozen aliquots of unsorted single-cell suspensions, genomic DNA was isolated using the QIAamp DNA kit. The tumour samples consisted of surgically resected non-small cell lung cancer tissue. Tissues were received within 2 hours of resection and were immediately processed into single-cell suspensions. Tissue was mechanically dissociated and enzymatically digested with DNase I, collagenase I and hyaluronidase for approximately 31 minutes at 37 °C, then filtered and RBC-lysed.

A two-step multiplex PCR was used to amplify TCR-beta CDR3 regions from genomic DNA, and Illumina-compatible adaptors were added in the second step. TCR-beta immunosequencing was performed on an Illumina platform as a commercial immunoSEQ service. The study's own analysis went as follows. Repertoires were described by productive clonality and by Top 10 Clones, which is the percentage of T-cell templates coming from the ten most frequent sequences. Productive clonality ranged from 0 to 1, with 1 indicating a monoclonal population. Using log10 scatter plots, tumour-associated clones were identified as sequences that made up at least 0.1% of tumour T-cell templates yet were absent from the matched non-adjacent lung. Student's t-tests were used for two-group comparisons, ANOVA for comparisons across stages, and linear regression for relationships, with analyses done in GraphPad Prism7 and R. Imported from immuneACCESS, the table was reduced by TCRdb to in-frame sequences with V and J called. These copies leave out some clones; in studies compared against another copy, an unresolved V gene accounts for under half, and the cause of the remainder is not known. Clone size and V and J calls were adopted from that table, with D and trimming inferred from the DNA. The table for this sample lists 4,000 to 5,000 clones; approximately 78% of them were counted only once. The ten largest account for approximately 15% of the sample.

The origin of this receptor is a human donor with non-small cell lung cancer. The specimen sequenced was lung tumor tissue. Here the chain combines TRBV11-3 and TRBJ2-5; the D segment cannot be called with confidence. CDR3 region: CASSQQETQYF. The sequenced DNA is TGTGCCAGCAGCCAACAGGAGACCCAGTACTTC. With the rest looked up from the reference TRBV11-3 and TRBJ2-5 genes rather than sequenced, the full variable domain is EAGVVQSPRYKIIEKKQPVAFWCNPISGHNTLYWYLQNLGQGPELLIRYENEEAVDDSQLPKDRFSAERLKGVDSTLKIQPAELGDSAVYLCASSQQETQYFGPGTRLLVL.